Reported below is one T cell receptor (beta chain). Original analysis: Amplifying reference gene primers gave estimates of nucleated cell counts. Only in-frame clones appear in the TCRdb table, and some are missing; sequencing was by immunoSEQ multiplex PCR. The D gene and trimming were derived from the DNA, and the V and J assignments and clone size from that table. The sample has a few hundred thousand clones; approximately 82% are singletons. This sample is drawn from a study of blood T cell repertoires in COVID-19. About the research overall: The study drew acute and convalescent COVID-19 samples from the United States, Italy and Spain.

This CDR3 region has 13 residues. Per the germline V gene, CDR1 is MNHEY and CDR2 is SVGAGI. V was pared by 2 bases and J by 4 bases, with 5 bases between. The V and J genes are TRBV6-5 and TRBJ2-2; a possible D gene is TRBD2 (5 bases). The sample consisted of peripheral blood. This sequence was found in a woman aged 18-30 years with acute or convalescent COVID-19. The CDR3 protein is CASSYGSTGELFF. CDR3 nucleotide sequence: TGTGCCAGCAGTTACGGGAGCACCGGGGAGCTGTTTTTT.